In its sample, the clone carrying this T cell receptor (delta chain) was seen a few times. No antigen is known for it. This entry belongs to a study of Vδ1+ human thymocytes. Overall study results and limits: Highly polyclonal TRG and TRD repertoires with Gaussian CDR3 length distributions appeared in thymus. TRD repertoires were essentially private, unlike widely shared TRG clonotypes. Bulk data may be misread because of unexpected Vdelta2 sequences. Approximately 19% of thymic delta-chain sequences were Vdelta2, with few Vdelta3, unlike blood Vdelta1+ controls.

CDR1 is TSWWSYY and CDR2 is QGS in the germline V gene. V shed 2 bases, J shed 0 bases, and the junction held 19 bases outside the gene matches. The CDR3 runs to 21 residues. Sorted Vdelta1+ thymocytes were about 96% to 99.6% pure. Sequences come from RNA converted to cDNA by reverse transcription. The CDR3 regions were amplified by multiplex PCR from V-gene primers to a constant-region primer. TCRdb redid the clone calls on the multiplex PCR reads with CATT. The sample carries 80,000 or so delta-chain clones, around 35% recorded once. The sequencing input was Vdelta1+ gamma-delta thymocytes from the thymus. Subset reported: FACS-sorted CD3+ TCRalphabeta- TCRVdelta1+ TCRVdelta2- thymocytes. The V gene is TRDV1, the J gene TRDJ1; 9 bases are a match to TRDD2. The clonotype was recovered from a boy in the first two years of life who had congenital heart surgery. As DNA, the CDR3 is TGTGCTCTTGGGGAAGCCATACCTTCCTACGAGAGGGATATGTACACCGATAAACTCATCTTT. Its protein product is CALGEAIPSYERDMYTDKLIF.